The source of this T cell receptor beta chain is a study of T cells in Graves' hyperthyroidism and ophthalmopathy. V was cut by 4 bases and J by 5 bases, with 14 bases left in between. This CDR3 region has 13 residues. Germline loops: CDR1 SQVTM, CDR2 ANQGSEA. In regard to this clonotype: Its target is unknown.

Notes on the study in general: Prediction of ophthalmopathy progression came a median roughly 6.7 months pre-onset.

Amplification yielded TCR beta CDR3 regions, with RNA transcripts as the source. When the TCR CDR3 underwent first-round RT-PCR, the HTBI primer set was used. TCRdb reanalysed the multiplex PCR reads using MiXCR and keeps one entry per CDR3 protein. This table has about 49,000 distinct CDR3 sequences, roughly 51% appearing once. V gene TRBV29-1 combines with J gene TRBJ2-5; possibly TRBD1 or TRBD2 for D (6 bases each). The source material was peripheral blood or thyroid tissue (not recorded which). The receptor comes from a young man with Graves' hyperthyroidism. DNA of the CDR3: TGCAGCGTTGGAATGGGGGGCCGGGAGACCCAGTACTTC. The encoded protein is CSVGMGGRETQYF. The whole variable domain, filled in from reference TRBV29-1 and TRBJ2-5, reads SAVISQKPSRDICQRGTSLTIQCQVDSQVTMMFWYRQQPGQSLTLIATANQGSEATYESGFVIDKFPISRPNLTFSTLTVSNMSPEDSSIYLCSVGMGGRETQYFGPGTRLLVL.